This TCR beta chain emerged from a study of breast tumors, draining lymph nodes, adjacent tissues. This clonotype was found a few times. MiXCR, run by TCRdb on the multiplex PCR reads, gives a single entry per CDR3 protein. The table shows 15,000 or so distinct CDR3 sequences, with approximately 45% occurring only once. Germline assignment: CDR1 MGHRA and CDR2 YSYEKL. CDR3 size: 18 residues. Unmatched junction bases numbered 9, after V lost 0 bases and J lost 2 bases. The sequenced sample consisted of tumor-adjacent breast tissue. The chain combines TRBV4-1 with TRBJ2-2, with TRBD1 matching over 7 bases. The receptor's source is a female donor with breast cancer. Some clones in this sample may be carry-over from other donors' samples. The DNA of the CDR3 is TGCGCCAGCAGCCAAGATCCTATTGGGACAGATAACACCGGGGAGCTGTTTTTT. Its protein is CASSQDPIGTDNTGELFF.